These T cell receptor beta chains were read from a single sample in a study of graft-versus-host responses after intestinal transplantation. These receptors lack a known antigen. The protocol was immunoSEQ multiplex PCR, while the TCRdb copy is restricted to in-frame clones and leaves out a portion. Of about 120,000 clones in the sample, roughly nine tenths were seen once. The specimen was unstimulated CD4+ T cells sorted from spleen or lymph node cells, collected before intestinal transplant. These receptors came from a human donor who received an intestinal transplant. CDR3s include the opening cysteine and the closing phenylalanine or tryptophan. A D gene is named only where the DNA matches it firmly. A clone size is listed for some rows: how often the clone was seen (once, few, many), or a class if it is expanded.

abundance,j_gene,v_gene,d_gene,CDR3nt,CDR3aa
once,TRBJ2-2,TRBV19,-,TGTGCCAGTAGTACCTATTCCGGGGAGCTGTTTTTT,CASSTYSGELFF
-,TRBJ1-1,TRBV5-4,-,TGTGCCAGCAGCTTGGCTGAGGGTGAAGCTTTCTTT,CASSLAEGEAFF
-,TRBJ2-5,TRBV15,TRBD2,TGTGCCACCGCAAGCGGGACCCAAGAGACCCAGTACTTC,CATASGTQETQYF
once,TRBJ2-3,TRBV28,TRBD1,TGTGCCAGCAGACACGCCAGGGGGCCCCCCACAGATACGCAGTATTTT,CASRHARGPPTDTQYF
-,TRBJ1-3,TRBV5-5,-,TGTGCCAGCAGCTTGGCTACCCAGGGAAATGGAAACACCATATATTTT,CASSLATQGNGNTIYF
-,TRBJ2-5,TRBV5-1,TRBD2,TGCGCCAGCAGCTTGGACCTAGGACTAGCGGGAGTAAAGACCCAGTACTTC,CASSLDLGLAGVKTQYF
-,TRBJ2-7,TRBV19,TRBD1,TGTGCCAGCTCGGGACAGCGGTACGAGCAGTACTTC,CASSGQRYEQYF
few,TRBJ1-5,TRBV2,-,TGTGCCAGCAGGCAACATAACAATCAGCCCCAGCATTTT,CASRQHNNQPQHF
-,TRBJ2-2,TRBV5-6,-,TGTGCCAGCAGCTTGATACAGGGAAGAGGGAAAACCGGGGAGCTGTTTTTT,CASSLIQGRGKTGELFF
once,TRBJ2-2,TRBV12-5,TRBD2,TGTGCTAGTGGTTTGCCCCGTGGGGGGAGGGACACCGGGGAGCTGTTTTTT,CASGLPRGGRDTGELFF
-,TRBJ1-1,TRBV6-5,-,TGTGCCAGCAGGTCCGAGACTGAAGCTTTCTTT,CASRSETEAFF
-,TRBJ1-1,TRBV5-1,-,TGCGCCAGCCACGGTTATATGAACACTGAAGCTTTCTTT,CASHGYMNTEAFF
-,TRBJ2-3,TRBV7-2,-,TGTGCCAGCAGCTTGCTAGCTTCAGATACGCAGTATTTT,CASSLLASDTQYF
-,TRBJ1-1,TRBV4-1,TRBD1,TGCGCCAGCAGCCTTCAACAGGGGCACAACACTGAAGCTTTCTTT,CASSLQQGHNTEAFF
-,TRBJ2-5,TRBV25-1,-,TGTGCCAGCAGTGAATATAAGGGTGGACTCCAAGAGACCCAGTACTTC,CASSEYKGGLQETQYF
once,TRBJ2-5,TRBV5-1,-,TGCGCCAGCAGCTCGTTAGCGGTCTTTGGGGAGACCCAGTACTTC,CASSSLAVFGETQYF
-,TRBJ1-5,TRBV7-9,-,TGTGCCAGCAGTCGAGATAGAGGAGGGGGCAATCAGCCCCAGCATTTT,CASSRDRGGGNQPQHF
-,TRBJ1-1,TRBV29-1,-,TGCAGCGTTGAACGGGGGGGGACTGAAGCTTTCTTT,CSVERGGTEAFF
-,TRBJ1-2,TRBV6-6,TRBD1,TGTGCCAGCAGTTTCATGGGACAGGGCCTGAGCTACACCTTC,CASSFMGQGLSYTF
-,TRBJ2-2,TRBV11-3,-,TGTGCCAGCAGCTTAGGGTCTGGGGGGGCCTTGAACACCGGGGAGCTGTTTTTT,CASSLGSGGALNTGELFF
few,TRBJ1-2,TRBV4-1,-,TGCGCCAGCAGCCCTATGGGTCCGGAGGTTGGCTACACCTTC,CASSPMGPEVGYTF
-,TRBJ2-2,TRBV11-2,-,TGTGCCAGCAGCTTAGTGAGTCCCTCTACCGGGGAGCTGTTTTTT,CASSLVSPSTGELFF
-,TRBJ2-2,TRBV19,-,TGTGCCAGTAGACACAGGGAATCCGGGGAGCTGTTTTTT,CASRHRESGELFF
-,TRBJ2-7,TRBV27,-,TGTGCCAGCAGTTTACGGCTGGGGGCAGCGTCCGAGCAGTACTTC,CASSLRLGAASEQYF
-,TRBJ1-2,TRBV19,-,TGTGCCAGTAGCCGTGGAGATTTCTATGGCTACACCTTC,CASSRGDFYGYTF
-,TRBJ2-5,TRBV14,-,TGTGCCAGCAGCCTAAACCACAGGATCCAAGAGACCCAGTACTTC,CASSLNHRIQETQYF
-,TRBJ2-7,TRBV2,-,TGTGCCAGCAGTGCTGAGTTTAGCTCCTACGAGCAGTACTTC,CASSAEFSSYEQYF